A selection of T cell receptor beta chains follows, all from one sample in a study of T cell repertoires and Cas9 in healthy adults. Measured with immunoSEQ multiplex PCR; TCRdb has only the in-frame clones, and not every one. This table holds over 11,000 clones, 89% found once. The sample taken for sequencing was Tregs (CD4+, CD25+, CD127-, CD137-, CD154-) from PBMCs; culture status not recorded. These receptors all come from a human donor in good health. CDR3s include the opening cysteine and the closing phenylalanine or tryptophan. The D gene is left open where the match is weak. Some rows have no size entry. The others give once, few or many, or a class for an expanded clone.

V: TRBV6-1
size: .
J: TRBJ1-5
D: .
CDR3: CASSENSYSNQPQHF
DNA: TGTGCCAGCAGTGAAAACAGTTATAGCAATCAGCCCCAGCATTTT

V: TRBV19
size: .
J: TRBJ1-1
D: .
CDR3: CAERSNTEAFF
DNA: TGTGCCGAACGCTCGAACACTGAAGCTTTCTTT

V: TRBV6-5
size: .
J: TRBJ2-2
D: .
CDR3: CASSPRGGELFF
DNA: TGTGCCAGCAGTCCACGTGGCGGGGAGCTGTTTTTT

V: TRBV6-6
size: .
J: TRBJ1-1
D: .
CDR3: CASGGPRGTEAFF
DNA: TGTGCCAGCGGGGGTCCCCGGGGCACTGAAGCTTTCTTT

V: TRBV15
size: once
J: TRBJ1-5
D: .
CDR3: CATSRDRGATRYSNQPQHF
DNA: TGTGCCACCAGCAGAGATAGGGGGGCCACCCGATATAGCAATCAGCCCCAGCATTTT

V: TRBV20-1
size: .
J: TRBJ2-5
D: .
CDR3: CSPGSGETQYF
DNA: TGCAGTCCGGGGAGCGGAGAGACCCAGTACTTC

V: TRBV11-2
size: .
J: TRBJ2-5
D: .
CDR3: CASSLERAQNTQYF
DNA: TGTGCCAGCAGCTTAGAAAGGGCGCAAAACACCCAGTACTTC

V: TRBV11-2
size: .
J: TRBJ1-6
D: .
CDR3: CASSSSDGPRTPLHF
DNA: TGTGCCAGCAGTTCCTCGGACGGCCCCAGGACACCCCTCCACTTT

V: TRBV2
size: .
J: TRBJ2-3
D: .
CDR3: CASRRQRDTQYF
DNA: TGTGCCAGCAGACGCCAGAGAGATACGCAGTATTTT

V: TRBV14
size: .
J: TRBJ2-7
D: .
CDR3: CASSLLVKQYF
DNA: TGTGCCAGCAGCCTCTTGGTTAAGCAGTACTTC

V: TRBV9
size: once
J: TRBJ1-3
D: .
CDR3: CASSPWTRVSGNTIYF
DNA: TGTGCCAGCAGCCCCTGGACACGGGTCTCTGGAAACACCATATATTTT

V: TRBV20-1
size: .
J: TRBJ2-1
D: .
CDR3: CRGGIGDEQFF
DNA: TGCAGGGGGGGCATTGGGGATGAGCAGTTCTTC

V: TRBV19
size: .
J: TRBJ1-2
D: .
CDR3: CASSQGRDYGYTF
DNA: TGTGCCAGTAGCCAGGGACGGGACTATGGCTACACCTTC

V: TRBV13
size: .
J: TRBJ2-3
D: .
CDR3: CASSLTGELDTQYF
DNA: TGTGCCAGCAGCTTGACCGGAGAGTTGGATACGCAGTATTTT

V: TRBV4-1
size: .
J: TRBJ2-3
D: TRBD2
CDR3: CASSQEPSGGADTQYF
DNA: TGCGCCAGCAGCCAAGAACCCAGCGGGGGGGCAGATACGCAGTATTTT

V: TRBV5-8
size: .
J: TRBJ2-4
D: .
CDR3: CASSLEVGENIQYF
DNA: TGTGCCAGCAGCTTGGAGGTCGGGGAAAACATTCAGTACTTC

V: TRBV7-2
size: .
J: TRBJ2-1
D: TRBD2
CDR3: CASRIAGGNNEQFF
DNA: TGTGCCAGCAGGATAGCGGGGGGGAACAATGAGCAGTTCTTC

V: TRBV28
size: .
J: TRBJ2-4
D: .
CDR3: CASTPSGVLDKNIQYF
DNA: TGTGCCAGCACCCCTTCTGGGGTTCTTGACAAAAACATTCAGTACTTC

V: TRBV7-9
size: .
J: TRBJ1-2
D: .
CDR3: CASSPPAGNYGYTF
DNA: TGTGCCAGCAGCCCACCGGCGGGGAACTATGGCTACACCTTC

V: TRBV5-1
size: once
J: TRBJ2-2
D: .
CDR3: CASSLWTGNTGELFF
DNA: TGCGCCAGCAGCCTCTGGACTGGGAACACCGGGGAGCTGTTTTTT

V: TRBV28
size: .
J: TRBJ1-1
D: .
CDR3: CASSLSGVGGNRDSGGAFF
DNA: TGTGCCAGCAGTTTATCCGGGGTGGGTGGGAACCGGGACTCTGGAGGAGCTTTCTTT

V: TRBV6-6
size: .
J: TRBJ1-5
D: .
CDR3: CASGGYWRNQPQHF
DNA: TGTGCCAGCGGGGGCTATTGGAGGAATCAGCCCCAGCATTTT

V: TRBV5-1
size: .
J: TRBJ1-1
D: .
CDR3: CASSLGGDTEAFF
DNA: TGCGCCAGCAGCTTAGGGGGGGACACTGAAGCTTTCTTT